These T cell receptor beta chains were read from a single sample in a study of blood T cells in healthy people across ages. TCRdb re-analysed the 5' RACE reads in MiXCR, keeping a single row per CDR3 protein. This sample yields about 1.5 million distinct CDR3 sequences, of which approximately 43% are seen a single time; less than 5% belongs to the top ten. The sample consisted of blood. These receptors all come from a woman aged 18-30 years in good health. Both conserved end residues are part of each CDR3. A D gene is named only where the DNA matches it firmly. Only part of the rows carry a size: once, few, many, or a class if the clone is expanded.

D: -; size: few; J: TRBJ1-1; V: TRBV28; DNA: TGTGCCAGCAGACCTGACTGGGGCCTGAACACTGAAGCTTTCTTT; CDR3: CASRPDWGLNTEAFF
D: -; size: -; J: TRBJ2-2; V: TRBV6-1; DNA: TGTGCCAGCAGGGTCGGGGAGCTGTTTTTT; CDR3: CASRVGELFF
D: -; size: -; J: TRBJ1-5; V: TRBV20-1; DNA: TGCAGTGCGGCGGGGGGGGTCGGCAATCAGCCCCAGCATTTT; CDR3: CSAAGGVGNQPQHF
D: TRBD2; size: -; J: TRBJ2-5; V: TRBV11-2; DNA: TGTGCCAGCAGACGTACCATAGCGGGAGGAGCCTTCCAAGAGACCCAGTACTTC; CDR3: CASRRTIAGGAFQETQYF
D: TRBD2; size: -; J: TRBJ2-7; V: TRBV20-1; DNA: TGCAGTGCTAGTTCGGCGGGGGGTTCCTACAATGAGCAGTACTTC; CDR3: CSASSAGGSYNEQYF
D: -; size: few; J: TRBJ2-7; V: TRBV9; DNA: TGTGCCAGCAGCCTCCGGGAAGAAGGGCTATACGAGCAGTACTTC; CDR3: CASSLREEGLYEQYF
D: TRBD2; size: -; J: TRBJ2-2; V: TRBV7-2; DNA: TGTGCCAGCAGCTCTCGACTAGCGGCCCTCACCGGGGAGCTGTTTTTT; CDR3: CASSSRLAALTGELFF
D: -; size: many; J: TRBJ2-7; V: TRBV29-1; DNA: TGCAGCGTTGGACAGACCTACGAGCAGTACTTC; CDR3: CSVGQTYEQYF
D: -; size: -; J: TRBJ2-3; V: TRBV15; DNA: TGTGCCACCAGCAGAGGAGGGGTGGTAGGCACAGATACGCAGTATTTT; CDR3: CATSRGGVVGTDTQYF
D: -; size: -; J: TRBJ2-6; V: TRBV5-5; DNA: TGTGCCAGCAGCTTGATGTGGTCCCCTCAAGGGGCCAACGTCCTGACTTTC; CDR3: CASSLMWSPQGANVLTF
D: -; size: -; J: TRBJ2-7; V: TRBV11-2; DNA: TGTGCCTGCAGCTTAGAACCTGGACGGAACGAGCAGTACTTC; CDR3: CACSLEPGRNEQYF
D: -; size: -; J: TRBJ2-4; V: TRBV20-1; DNA: TGCAGTGCAAGGGAAGTTGGGTTGGGCAAAAACATTCAGTACTTC; CDR3: CSAREVGLGKNIQYF
D: -; size: -; J: TRBJ2-7; V: TRBV27; DNA: TGTGCCAGCAGTTTATACGGGAGCCACGAGCAGTACTTC; CDR3: CASSLYGSHEQYF
D: TRBD2; size: once; J: TRBJ2-5; V: TRBV20-1; DNA: TGCAGTGCTGGGACTAGTCGGCAGTACTTC; CDR3: CSAGTSRQYF
D: TRBD2; size: -; J: TRBJ2-5; V: TRBV20-1; DNA: TGCAGTGCTAGGAGACTAGCGGTCAATGAGCAGTACTTC; CDR3: CSARRLAVNEQYF
D: -; size: -; J: TRBJ2-3; V: TRBV10-2; DNA: TGCGCCAACACTACTCTCACGGATACGCAGTATTTT; CDR3: CANTTLTDTQYF
D: TRBD2; size: few; J: TRBJ2-7; V: TRBV4-3; DNA: TGCGCCAGCAGCCGATCCAGGACTAGCGGGGACTTCTCCTACGAGCAGTACTTC; CDR3: CASSRSRTSGDFSYEQYF
D: -; size: -; J: TRBJ2-2; V: TRBV12-3/TRBV12-4; DNA: TGTGCCAGCAGGCACCGCCCGCACGGGGAGCTGTTTTTT; CDR3: CASRHRPHGELFF
D: TRBD1; size: -; J: TRBJ1-1; V: TRBV6-5; DNA: TGTGCCAGCAGTTACGACAGGGGGCACGGCACTGAAGCTTTCTTT; CDR3: CASSYDRGHGTEAFF
D: -; size: -; J: TRBJ1-6; V: TRBV5-1; DNA: TGCGCCAGCAGCTTGGCCCCCCGACAGCGATTACCCCTCCACTTT; CDR3: CASSLAPRQRLPLHF
D: -; size: few; J: TRBJ2-1; V: TRBV7-9; DNA: TGTGCCAGCAGCTCCCAGGGCAGAGGCAATGAGCAGTTCTTC; CDR3: CASSSQGRGNEQFF
D: TRBD2; size: -; J: TRBJ2-1; V: TRBV4-3; DNA: TGCGCCAGCAGCCTCCGCCCTGGCGGGAGCGCATACAATGAGCAGTTCTTC; CDR3: CASSLRPGGSAYNEQFF
D: -; size: -; J: TRBJ2-3; V: TRBV6-2/TRBV6-3; DNA: TGTGCCAGCAGTTACTCCGCCATTAGGACTAGCACAGATACGCAGTATTTT; CDR3: CASSYSAIRTSTDTQYF
D: -; size: few; J: TRBJ2-5; V: TRBV6-5; DNA: TGTGCCAGCAGTTACTCGGCAAGCCAAGAGACCCAGTACTTC; CDR3: CASSYSASQETQYF
D: -; size: few; J: TRBJ2-6; V: TRBV6-1; DNA: TGTGCCAGCAGTGGGGACGGCCCCTCTGGGGCCAACGTCCTGACTTTC; CDR3: CASSGDGPSGANVLTF
D: -; size: -; J: TRBJ2-1; V: TRBV2; DNA: TGTGCCAGCAGTGAGGATGGTTGGGATGAGCAGTTCTTC; CDR3: CASSEDGWDEQFF
D: -; size: few; J: TRBJ1-2; V: TRBV6-1; DNA: TGTGCCAGCAAACGGACAGTACCAGAGGGCTACACCTTC; CDR3: CASKRTVPEGYTF
D: -; size: few; J: TRBJ2-1; V: TRBV24-1; DNA: TGTGCCACCAGTGATTTCAGGGGGGACTCCTACAATGAGCAGTTCTTC; CDR3: CATSDFRGDSYNEQFF
D: -; size: -; J: TRBJ1-6; V: TRBV12-3/TRBV12-4; DNA: TGTGCCAGCAGTTTATCAGGGTTGAATTCACCCCTCCACTTT; CDR3: CASSLSGLNSPLHF
D: TRBD2; size: few; J: TRBJ2-5; V: TRBV12-3/TRBV12-4; DNA: TGTGCCAGCAAGACTAGCGGGGAGACCCAGTACTTC; CDR3: CASKTSGETQYF
D: -; size: few; J: TRBJ1-4; V: TRBV9; DNA: TGTGCCAGCAGCGTAGGTGCGGGGACGGGCGAAAAACTGTTTTTT; CDR3: CASSVGAGTGEKLFF
D: -; size: -; J: TRBJ2-7; V: TRBV6-5; DNA: TGTGCCAGCAGTTACTCGGTTGGCAGGTTAGATTCCTACGAGCAGTACTTC; CDR3: CASSYSVGRLDSYEQYF
D: -; size: -; J: TRBJ2-3; V: TRBV7-2; DNA: TGTGCCAGCAGCTTAGTTTCTCCCAGGGACACAGATACGCAGTATTTT; CDR3: CASSLVSPRDTDTQYF
D: -; size: -; J: TRBJ1-1; V: TRBV4-2; DNA: TGTGCCAGCAGCCAAGGAATGGTTGTGATGAACACTGAAGCTTTCTTT; CDR3: CASSQGMVVMNTEAFF
D: -; size: -; J: TRBJ2-6; V: TRBV27; DNA: TGTGCCAGCAGTTTGCGGGTGGCCAGATCTGGGGTCAACGTCCTGACTTTC; CDR3: CASSLRVARSGVNVLTF
D: TRBD2; size: -; J: TRBJ2-5; V: TRBV11-1; DNA: TGTGCCAGCAGCGCAGTGGGACTACAGGAGACCCAGTACTTC; CDR3: CASSAVGLQETQYF
D: TRBD2; size: few; J: TRBJ2-7; V: TRBV20-1; DNA: TGCAGTGCTAGAGATACATCCAGCGGGACCTACGAGCAGTACTTC; CDR3: CSARDTSSGTYEQYF
D: TRBD1; size: -; J: TRBJ1-1; V: TRBV7-2; DNA: TGTGCCAGCAGCGCGGGACAGGGCTCCGAAGCTTTCTTT; CDR3: CASSAGQGSEAFF
D: TRBD1; size: many; J: TRBJ2-3; V: TRBV19; DNA: TGTGCCAGTAGTCCTCGGACAGGGAGCACAGATACGCAGTATTTT; CDR3: CASSPRTGSTDTQYF
D: -; size: -; J: TRBJ1-1; V: TRBV6-2/TRBV6-3; DNA: TGTGCCAGCAGCTCCGGGACAAAAAACACTGAAGCTTTCTTT; CDR3: CASSSGTKNTEAFF